Each of the 23 T cell receptor beta chains below was sequenced from the same sample in a study of immune cell composition in non-small cell lung cancer. The protocol was immunoSEQ multiplex PCR, while the TCRdb copy is restricted to in-frame clones and leaves out a portion. The table has roughly 3,800 clones, roughly 80% seen once; the top ten hold 6% to 8.5%. The sequencing input was lung tumor tissue. The origin of the receptors is a human donor with non-small cell lung cancer.

This clone has just one count. The V and J genes are TRBV5-1 and TRBJ2-5, with 9 bases aligning to TRBD1. Germline assignment: CDR1 SGHRS and CDR2 YFSETQ. Trimming removed 5 bases from V and 4 bases from J; junction bases left unmatched: 12. The CDR3 runs 16 residues. CDR3 nucleotide sequence: TGCGCCAGCAGGAGAGGACAGGGGTTTGGTGGAGAGACCCAGTACTTC. This codes for CASRRGQGFGGETQYF.

This chain links TRBV5-8 with TRBJ1-2; no firm D call. The CDR3 is 14 residues long. Germline V gene sequence: CDR1 SGHTS, CDR2 YDEGEE. V lost 7 bases and J 4 bases, leaving 17 bases between the germline ends. The CDR3 is CASPPPGITYGYTF. The CDR3, as DNA: TGTGCCAGCCCTCCCCCGGGGATCACCTATGGCTACACCTTC.

The gene calls are TRBV2 and TRBJ2-7; 8 bases map to TRBD2. V trimming: 6 bases; J trimming: 3 bases; junction bases outside the gene matches: 4. Per the germline V gene, CDR1 is SNHLY and CDR2 is FYNNEI. The CDR3 runs 13 residues. Here the CDR3 reads CASSDRGGYEQYF. CDR3 nucleotides: TGTGCCAGCAGCGACCGGGGGGGCTACGAGCAGTACTTC.

The CDR3 region is CASSLDLQETQYF. The CDR3 DNA follows: TGTGCCAGCAGCTTAGATCTCCAAGAGACCCAGTACTTC. The V gene is TRBV11-3, the J gene TRBJ2-5, with D unclear. V was cut by 0 bases and J by 1 base, with 3 bases left in between. Looked up from germline, CDR1 is SGHNT and CDR2 is YENEEA. The CDR3 has 13 amino acids.

The rearrangement links TRBV27 to TRBJ1-6; 7 positions match TRBD1. From germline, CDR1 is MNHEY and CDR2 SMNVEV (reference sequence). The CDR3 length is 16 residues. The trim removed 2 bases at V and 3 bases at J, leaving 4 bases unmatched. The CDR3 DNA is TGTGCCAGCAGTTTAGGGCCAGGGGGCTATAATTCACCCCTCCACTTT. It encodes CASSLGPGGYNSPLHF.

The chain links TRBV2 to TRBJ2-3; TRBD2 is a possible D gene (5 bases). Germline V gene data show CDR1 as SNHLY and CDR2 as FYNNEI. The CDR3 totals 15 residues. The V gene lost 7 bases and the J gene lost 0 bases, with 14 bases spanning the gap. The chain's CDR3 is CASTKTNPSTDTQYF. The CDR3 DNA sequence: TGTGCCAGCACAAAGACTAACCCTAGCACAGATACGCAGTATTTT.

This chain connects TRBV20-1 to TRBJ2-5; 7 bases align to TRBD1. Germline CDR1 and CDR2: DFQATT and SNEGSKA (reference sequence). Trimming took 7 bases from V and 2 from J; bases not matched to a gene: 1. This CDR3 spans 11 amino acids. The CDR3 DNA reads TGCAGTGTCAGGGGGCAAGAGACCCAGTACTTC. This gives the protein CSVRGQETQYF.

This clone was seen a handful of times. V gene TRBV7-9 combines with J gene TRBJ2-7, with D unresolved. CDR1 is SEHNR and CDR2 is FQNEAQ in the germline V gene (reference sequence). V was clipped by 1 base and J by 7 bases, with 8 bases between them. The CDR3 is 12 amino acids. The CDR3 nucleotides read TGTGCCAGCAGCTTAGATTCTACGGAGCAGTACTTC. Its protein is CASSLDSTEQYF.

The count of this clone is one. The J gene is TRBJ2-7, the V gene TRBV11-1, with D perhaps TRBD2 (5 bases). The V gene's germline CDR1 is SGHAT and CDR2 FQDESV (reference sequence). The ends were cut back, 2 bases at V and 6 bases at J, with 8 bases in the middle. This CDR3 has 12 residues. The CDR3 DNA is TGTGCCAGCAGCTTACTCGAGGGCGAGCAGTACTTC. Amino acid sequence: CASSLLEGEQYF.

The chain links TRBV7-3 to TRBJ2-5; D call uncertain. The V and J ends lost 5 bases and 4 bases respectively, with 11 bases between them. Per germline, CDR1 SGHTA and CDR2 FQGTGA. The CDR3 sequence is 13 residues long. The CDR3 is CASSRGVAETQYF. In DNA, the CDR3 is TGTGCCAGCAGCCGCGGCGTAGCAGAGACCCAGTACTTC.

This clone was seen once. CDR3 loop: CASSQGQGYEQYF. CDR3 DNA sequence: TGTGCCAGCAGCCAAGGACAGGGCTACGAGCAGTACTTC. This chain links TRBV6-6 with TRBJ2-7; 8 nucleotides line up with TRBD1. The CDR3 runs 13 residues. Trimming at V came to 6 bases and at J to 3 bases, leaving 4 bases not matched to a gene. CDR1 is MNHNY and CDR2 is SVGAGI in the germline V gene (reference sequence).

The chain uses TRBV6-1 and TRBJ1-1; D is unresolved. Germline values: CDR1 MNHNS, CDR2 SASEGT. Trimming cost V 5 bases and J 1 base, with 8 bases left between them. The CDR3 covers 13 residues. This CDR3 reads CASSSYRNTEAFF. The CDR3, as DNA: TGTGCCAGCAGTTCCTACAGGAACACTGAAGCTTTCTTT.

The chain uses TRBV6-6 and TRBJ1-1; possibly TRBD1 for D (5 bases). The germline V gene encodes CDR1 MNHNY and CDR2 SVGAGI (reference sequence). This CDR3 is built from 14 residues. Trimming cost V 6 bases and J 1 base, with 12 bases left between them. CDR3 region: CASSPGQSNTEAFF. The CDR3 coding sequence is TGTGCCAGCAGCCCAGGGCAGTCGAACACTGAAGCTTTCTTT.

This rearrangement joins TRBV7-9 to TRBJ1-3; D is perhaps TRBD1 (5 bases). CDR1 is SEHNR and CDR2 is FQNEAQ in the germline V gene (reference sequence). The CDR3 spans 15 residues. Trimming cost V 2 bases and J 4 bases, with 12 bases left between them. The CDR3 bases are TGTGCCAGCAGCTTATTCGGACAAGGAGGAAACACCATATATTTT. This codes for CASSLFGQGGNTIYF.

The chain recombines TRBV9 with TRBJ2-1, with TRBD1 as a possible D gene (6 bases). The CDR3 loop spans 15 amino acids. CDR1 is SGDLS, CDR2 YYNGEE, per germline. Trimming left V 0 bases short and J 5 bases short, with 12 bases between. The CDR3 protein is CASSVVGGANNEQFF. The CDR3 nucleotides are TGTGCCAGCAGCGTAGTAGGGGGAGCTAACAATGAGCAGTTCTTC.

This clone was detected only a few times. The V and J genes are TRBV5-6 and TRBJ2-5; D is perhaps TRBD1 (5 bases). CDR1 and CDR2 (germline): SGHDT, YYEEEE. V lost 3 bases and J 3 bases, leaving 9 bases between the germline ends. The CDR3 is 13 amino acids. This chain's CDR3 is CASSSDTEETQYF. The CDR3 region has the DNA TGTGCCAGCAGCTCGGACACGGAAGAGACCCAGTACTTC. The entire variable domain, with the rest obtained from reference TRBV5-6 and TRBJ2-5, is as follows: DAGVTQSPTHLIKTRGQQVTLRCSPKSGHDTVSWYQQALGQGPQFIFQYYEEEERQRGNFPDRFSGHQFPNYSSELNVNALLLGDSALYLCASSSDTEETQYFGPGTRLLVL.

V is TRBV4-3 and J is TRBJ1-1; TRBD1 is a possible D gene (6 bases). This CDR3 spans 12 amino acids. The germline CDR1 and CDR2 sequences are LGHNA and YSLEER. Trimming shortened V by 5 bases and J by 7 bases, and 11 bases separated the two germline ends. The CDR3 is CASSSGAGEAFF. The CDR3 coding sequence is TGCGCCAGCAGCTCAGGGGCCGGTGAAGCTTTCTTT.

This clone was seen more than once but under ten times. Mismatch with germline at one junction end may stem from a read error. The chain couples TRBV19 to TRBJ1-2; TRBD1 might be the D (6 bases). CDR1 LNHDA and CDR2 SQIVND come from the germline V gene (reference sequence). The CDR3 sequence is 12 residues long. Here the CDR3 reads CASTGMGYGYTF. The CDR3 DNA sequence: TGTGCTAGTACAGGGATGGGCTATGGCTACACCTTC.

The V gene is TRBV4-3, the J gene TRBJ1-2, with 8 positions matching TRBD1. The V gene end was trimmed by 0 bases and the J gene end by 8 bases; junction bases not matched to a gene: 14. Germline V gene data show CDR1 as LGHNA and CDR2 as YSLEER. The CDR3 runs to 17 residues. The chain's CDR3 is CASSQDGWQGAVGGYTF. DNA for the CDR3: TGCGCCAGCAGCCAAGACGGATGGCAGGGGGCAGTAGGAGGCTACACCTTC.

The V gene is TRBV6-5, the J gene TRBJ2-6; 7 bases align to TRBD2. V lost 7 bases and J lost 2; bases outside the gene matches: 5. Looked up from germline, CDR1 is MNHEY and CDR2 is SVGAGI. The CDR3 runs 15 residues. CDR3 nucleotide sequence: TGTGCCAGCACCGACCGGGGGGCTGGGGCCAACGTCCTGACTTTC. Translation gives CASTDRGAGANVLTF.

V and J are TRBV19 and TRBJ2-7; 10 bases line up with TRBD2. The ends lost 4 bases at V and 6 bases at J; junction bases unmatched: 6. The V gene's germline CDR1 is LNHDA and CDR2 SQIVND (reference sequence). CDR3 length: 14 amino acids. DNA of the CDR3: TGTGCCAGTAGTAAGTTAGCGGGGGGAGGCGAGCAGTACTTC. Amino acid sequence: CASSKLAGGGEQYF. Complete variable domain (other parts from reference TRBV19 and TRBJ2-7): DGGITQSPKYLFRKEGQNVTLSCEQNLNHDAMYWYRQDPGQGLRLIYYSQIVNDFQKGDIAEGYSVSREKKESFPLTVTSAQKNPTAFYLCASSKLAGGGEQYFGPGTRLTVT.

CDR3 nucleotide sequence: TGTGCCAGCAGCCAGCCCGGGACTAGCGGCACAGATACGCAGTATTTT. Translating gives CASSQPGTSGTDTQYF. V and J are TRBV14 and TRBJ2-3; 10 bases match TRBD2. Germline V lookup: CDR1 SGHDN, CDR2 FVKESK. J gave up 1 base and V 3 bases, and 4 bases lay outside the gene matches. This CDR3 contains 16 residues. Using reference TRBV14 and TRBJ2-3 for the parts outside the CDR3, the full variable domain is EAGVTQFPSHSVIEKGQTVTLRCDPISGHDNLYWYRRVMGKEIKFLLHFVKESKQDESGMPNNRFLAERTGGTYSTLKVQPAELEDSGVYFCASSQPGTSGTDTQYFGPGTRLTVL.

V is TRBV5-4 and J is TRBJ2-1, with 13 bases fitting TRBD2. The CDR3 spans 15 residues. Germline CDR1 and CDR2: SGHNT and YYREEE (reference sequence). The junction had 4 bases not matched to a gene; V was cut back by 4 bases and J by 6 bases. CDR3 DNA: TGTGCCAGCAGCAAAACTAGCGGGGGGGCCAATGAGCAGTTCTTC. This gives the protein CASSKTSGGANEQFF.